This entry describes one T cell receptor (beta chain). Germline CDR1 is MDHEN and CDR2 is SYDVKM. The CDR3 length is 15 residues. With V trimmed by 6 bases and J by 3 bases, 10 bases remained unmatched. This sample is part of a study of cytomegalovirus exposure and HLA in healthy donors. PCR was performed using 60 Vbeta and 13 Jbeta primers. The table came from immunoSEQ multiplex PCR; TCRdb's copy has only in-frame clones and leaves some out. The data contain about 140,000 clones, about 80% of them seen just once; the ten biggest clones take up 1.4%. V gene TRBV28 combines with J gene TRBJ2-5; 7 bases match TRBD1. This receptor was identified in a man aged 30 to 39 in good health and CMV-seropositive. Sequencing was done on a sample of PBMCs. The CDR3 DNA is TGTGCCAGCAGCCCCCGGGACAGCCAGAAAGAGACCCAGTACTTC. Encoded protein: CASSPRDSQKETQYF.